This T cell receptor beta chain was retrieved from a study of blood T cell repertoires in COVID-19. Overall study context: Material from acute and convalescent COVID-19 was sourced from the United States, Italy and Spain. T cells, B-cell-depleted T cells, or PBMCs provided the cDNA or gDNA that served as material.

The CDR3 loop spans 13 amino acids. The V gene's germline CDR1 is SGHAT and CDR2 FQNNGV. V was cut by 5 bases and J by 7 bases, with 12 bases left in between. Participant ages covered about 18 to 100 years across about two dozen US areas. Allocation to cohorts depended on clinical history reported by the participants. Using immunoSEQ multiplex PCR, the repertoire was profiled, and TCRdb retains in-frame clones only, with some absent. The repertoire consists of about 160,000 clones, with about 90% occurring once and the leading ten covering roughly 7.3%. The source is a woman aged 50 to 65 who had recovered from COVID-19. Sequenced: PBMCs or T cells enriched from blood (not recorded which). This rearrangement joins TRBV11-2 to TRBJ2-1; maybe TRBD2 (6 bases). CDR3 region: CASSPMEGNEQFF. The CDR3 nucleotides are TGTGCCAGCAGCCCGATGGAGGGGAATGAGCAGTTCTTC.